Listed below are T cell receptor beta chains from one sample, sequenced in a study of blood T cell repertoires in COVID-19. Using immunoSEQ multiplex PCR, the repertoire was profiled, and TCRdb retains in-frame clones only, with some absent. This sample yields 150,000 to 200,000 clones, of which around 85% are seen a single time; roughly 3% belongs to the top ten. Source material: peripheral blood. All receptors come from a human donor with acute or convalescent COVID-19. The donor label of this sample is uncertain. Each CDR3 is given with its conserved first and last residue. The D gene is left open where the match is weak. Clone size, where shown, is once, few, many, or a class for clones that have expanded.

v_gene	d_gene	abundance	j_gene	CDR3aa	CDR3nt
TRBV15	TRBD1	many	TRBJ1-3	CATSSRVSDRALYF	TGTGCCACCAGCAGCCGGGTCTCGGACAGGGCCCTATATTTT
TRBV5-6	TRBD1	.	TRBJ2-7	CASSGTGEHEQYF	TGTGCCAGCAGCGGTACAGGGGAGCACGAGCAGTACTTC
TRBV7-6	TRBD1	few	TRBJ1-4	CASSSRTGSGTNEKLFF	TGTGCCAGCAGCTCCCGGACAGGGAGTGGCACTAATGAAAAACTGTTTTTT
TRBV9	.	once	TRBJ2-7	CASSEGPRGSSYEQYF	TGTGCCAGCAGCGAGGGGCCTAGGGGTAGCTCCTACGAGCAGTACTTC
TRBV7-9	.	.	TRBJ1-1	CASSLGGVLNTEAFF	TGTGCCAGCAGCTTAGGGGGCGTCTTAAACACTGAAGCTTTCTTT
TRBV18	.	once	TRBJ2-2	CASSPVGLNTGELFF	TGTGCCAGCTCACCGGTCGGTCTGAACACCGGGGAGCTGTTTTTT
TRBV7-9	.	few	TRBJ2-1	CASSLSSGSYNEQFF	TGTGCCAGCAGCTTGTCTAGTGGGTCCTACAATGAGCAGTTCTTC
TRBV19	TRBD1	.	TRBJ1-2	CASSVGRGKGHGYTF	TGTGCCAGTAGCGTGGGCAGGGGGAAGGGGCATGGCTACACCTTC
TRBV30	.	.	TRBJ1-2	CAWTQAFGYTF	TGTGCCTGGACCCAGGCTTTCGGCTACACCTTC
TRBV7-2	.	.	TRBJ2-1	CASSLVTGIDYNEQFF	TGTGCCAGCAGCTTAGTTACAGGGATAGACTACAATGAGCAGTTCTTC
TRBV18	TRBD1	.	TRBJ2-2	CASSPDRGLTGELFF	TGTGCCAGCTCACCCGACAGGGGGTTGACCGGGGAGCTGTTTTTT
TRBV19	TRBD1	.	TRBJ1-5	CASSITRGSNQPQHF	TGTGCCAGTAGTATAACCAGGGGGAGCAATCAGCCCCAGCATTTT
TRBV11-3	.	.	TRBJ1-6	CASSLDTYNSPLHF	TGTGCCAGCAGCCTCGACACGTATAATTCACCCCTCCACTTT
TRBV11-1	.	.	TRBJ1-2	CASSLPGLGNYGYTF	TGTGCCAGCAGCCTCCCGGGACTGGGAAACTATGGCTACACCTTC
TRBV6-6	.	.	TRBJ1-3	CASSYGDSSSGNTIYF	TGTGCCAGCAGTTACGGAGACTCGAGCTCTGGAAACACCATATATTTT
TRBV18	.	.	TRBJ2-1	CASSPLGGSYNEQFF	TGTGCCAGCTCACCACTTGGGGGGTCCTACAATGAGCAGTTCTTC
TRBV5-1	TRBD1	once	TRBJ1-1	CASNSGQLNTEAFF	TGCGCCAGCAACTCGGGACAGTTGAACACTGAAGCTTTCTTT
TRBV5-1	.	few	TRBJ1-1	CASSPAGLETEAFF	TGCGCCAGCAGCCCCGCAGGGCTAGAAACTGAAGCTTTCTTT
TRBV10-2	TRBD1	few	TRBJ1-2	CASTEGQGNRGYTF	TGCGCCAGCACCGAGGGACAGGGAAATAGGGGCTACACCTTC
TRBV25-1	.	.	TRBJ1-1	CASSESQENTEAFF	TGTGCCAGCAGTGAAAGCCAGGAGAACACTGAAGCTTTCTTT
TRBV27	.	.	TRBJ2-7	CASSFRSESYEQYF	TGTGCCAGCAGTTTTAGGAGCGAATCCTACGAGCAGTACTTC
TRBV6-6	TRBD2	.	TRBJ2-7	CASSRPSTLAGSYEQYF	TGTGCCAGCAGTCGCCCCTCGACGCTAGCGGGGAGCTACGAGCAGTACTTC
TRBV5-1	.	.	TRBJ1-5	CASSLAGHPNQPQHF	TGCGCCAGCAGCTTGGCAGGACACCCTAATCAGCCCCAGCATTTT
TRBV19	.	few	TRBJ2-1	CASSIAASHNEQFF	TGTGCCAGTAGTATAGCGGCTAGCCACAATGAGCAGTTCTTC
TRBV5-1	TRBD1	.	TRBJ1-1	CASSPGQGAFTEAFF	TGCGCCAGCAGCCCCGGACAGGGGGCTTTCACTGAAGCTTTCTTT
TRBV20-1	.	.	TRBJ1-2	CSASPGVSGYTF	TGCAGTGCTAGTCCGGGGGTGAGCGGCTACACCTTC
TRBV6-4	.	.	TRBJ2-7	CASSPSRDSLGEQYF	TGTGCCAGCAGTCCATCCCGGGACTCCTTAGGGGAGCAGTACTTC
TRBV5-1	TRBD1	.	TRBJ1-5	CASSLKQGAGQPQHF	TGCGCCAGCAGCTTGAAACAGGGGGCAGGCCAGCCCCAGCATTTT
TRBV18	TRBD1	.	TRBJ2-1	CASSPRLGQRYNEQFF	TGTGCCAGCTCACCTCGGCTGGGACAGAGATACAATGAGCAGTTCTTC
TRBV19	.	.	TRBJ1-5	CASSMAGSGFFQPQHF	TGTGCCAGTAGTATGGCTGGTTCGGGGTTTTTTCAGCCCCAGCATTTT
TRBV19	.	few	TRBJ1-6	CASRFAGGGSPPLHF	TGTGCCAGTAGATTCGCGGGTGGCGGGAGTCCACCCCTCCACTTT
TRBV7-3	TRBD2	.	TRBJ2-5	CASSLATSRQETQYF	TGTGCCAGCAGCTTAGCGACTAGCCGGCAAGAGACCCAGTACTTC
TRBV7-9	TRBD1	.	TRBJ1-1	CASSFTGTALNTEAFF	TGTGCCAGCAGCTTCACCGGGACAGCCTTGAACACTGAAGCTTTCTTT
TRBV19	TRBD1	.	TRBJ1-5	CASSGPGQAHQPQHF	TGTGCCAGTAGTGGACCGGGACAGGCCCATCAGCCCCAGCATTTT
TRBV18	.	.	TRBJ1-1	CASSPGGKGSHTEAFF	TGTGCCAGCTCGCCCGGAGGAAAGGGATCCCACACTGAAGCTTTCTTT
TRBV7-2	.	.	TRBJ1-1	CASSLDSLYTEAFF	TGTGCCAGCAGCTTAGACAGCCTCTACACTGAAGCTTTCTTT
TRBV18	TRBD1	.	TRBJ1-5	CASSPTGFGNQPQHF	TGTGCCAGCTCACCGACAGGGTTCGGCAATCAGCCCCAGCATTTT
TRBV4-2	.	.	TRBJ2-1	CASSQDTVDNEQFF	TGTGCCAGCAGCCAAGATACTGTAGACAATGAGCAGTTCTTC
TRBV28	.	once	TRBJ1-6	CASSLRVSRTPNSPLHF	TGTGCCAGCAGTTTAAGGGTTTCTAGGACACCTAATTCACCCCTCCACTTT
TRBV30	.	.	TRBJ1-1	CAWSPGGNTEAFF	TGTGCCTGGAGTCCCGGGGGGAACACTGAAGCTTTCTTT
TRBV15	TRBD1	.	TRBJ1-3	CATSRDRRRGRGNTIYF	TGTGCCACCAGCAGAGATCGGCGCAGGGGGCGAGGAAACACCATATATTTT
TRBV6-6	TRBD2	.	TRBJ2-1	CASSYSGTSLFF	TGTGCCAGCAGTTATAGTGGGACTAGCTTGTTCTTC
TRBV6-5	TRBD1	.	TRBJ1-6	CASSYSFTGASPLHF	TGTGCCAGCAGTTACTCGTTTACAGGGGCTTCACCCCTCCACTTT
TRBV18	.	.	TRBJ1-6	CASSPQGGETDSPLHF	TGTGCCAGCTCACCACAAGGGGGGGAAACGGACTCACCCCTCCACTTT
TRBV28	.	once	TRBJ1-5	CASRGGQPQHF	TGTGCCAGCAGAGGAGGTCAGCCCCAGCATTTT
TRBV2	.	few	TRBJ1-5	CASSSGFTSNQPQHF	TGTGCCAGCAGTAGTGGCTTTACTAGCAATCAGCCCCAGCATTTT
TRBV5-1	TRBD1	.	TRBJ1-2	CASSPPGQFNYGYTF	TGCGCCAGCAGCCCCCCGGGACAGTTTAACTATGGCTACACCTTC
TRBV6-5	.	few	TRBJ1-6	CASSYWTGGNESPLHF	TGTGCCAGCAGTTATTGGACTGGGGGCAATGAATCACCCCTCCACTTT